These 32 T cell receptor beta chains originate from one sample sequenced in a study of blood T cell repertoires in COVID-19. Sequenced by immunoSEQ multiplex PCR; TCRdb stores in-frame clones only, minus some. Here the sample spans about 350,000 clones, 80% to 90% being singletons. The specimen was peripheral blood. These receptors originate from a man in his thirties or forties with COVID-19, enrolled during active disease.

J is TRBJ2-7 and V is TRBV29-1, with 9 bases aligning to TRBD2. CDR3 length equals 13 residues. V was clipped by 2 bases and J by 5 bases; unmatched bases: 4. Germline CDR1 SQVTM, CDR2 ANQGSEA. The CDR3 sequence is CSVELAGADEQYF. Here the CDR3 DNA reads TGCAGCGTTGAATTAGCGGGAGCTGACGAGCAGTACTTC.

The genes are TRBV27 and TRBJ2-3; 7 bases align to TRBD1. Germline V gives CDR1 MNHEY, CDR2 SMNVEV (reference sequence). With V trimmed by 8 bases and J by 5 bases, 13 bases remained unmatched. The CDR3 runs 15 residues. The CDR3 is CASQQFDRAKDTQYF. CDR3 bases: TGTGCCAGCCAGCAGTTTGACAGGGCCAAAGATACGCAGTATTTT.

This clone was counted between two and nine times. This chain uses TRBV29-1 with TRBJ2-7; 9 bases fit TRBD2. After removal of 3 bases from V and 3 bases from J, the junction contained 9 bases not matched to a gene. Germline V gene data show CDR1 as SQVTM and CDR2 as ANQGSEA. This CDR3 region has 15 residues. The chain's CDR3 is CSVDFGREGNYEQYF. DNA for the CDR3: TGCAGCGTTGATTTCGGGCGGGAGGGAAACTACGAGCAGTACTTC.

The chain has TRBV5-4 and TRBJ2-1; 9 bases map to TRBD2. The CDR3 totals 14 residues. Germline values: CDR1 SGHNT, CDR2 YYREEE (reference sequence). The J segment lost 10 bases and the V segment lost 3 bases, leaving 8 bases of the junction unmatched. The CDR3, as DNA: TGTGCCAGCAGCTCTAGTAGCGGGAGACGAGAGCAGTTCTTC. Translating it yields CASSSSSGRREQFF.

This clone showed up just a few times. This sequence joins TRBV29-1 and TRBJ2-1, with a possible D match to TRBD2 (5 bases). This CDR3 comprises 15 residues. V dropped 4 bases and J dropped 5 bases, with 18 bases sitting between them. Per germline, CDR1 SQVTM and CDR2 ANQGSEA. The CDR3 reads CSVAWNGRGNNEQFF. The CDR3 DNA reads TGCAGCGTTGCCTGGAACGGACGGGGAAACAATGAGCAGTTCTTC.

The chain recombines TRBV6-6 with TRBJ1-5; D perhaps matches TRBD1 (6 bases). In germline, CDR1 is MNHNY, CDR2 SVGAGI (reference sequence). Trimming took off 5 bases at V and 0 bases at J, with 14 bases between the two ends. CDR3 length: 16 residues. The CDR3 DNA reads as TGTGCCAGCAGTCGTACGGGACAAGTTAGCAATCAGCCCCAGCATTTT. This codes for CASSRTGQVSNQPQHF.

This chain joins TRBV28 and TRBJ2-1; the match to TRBD2 covers 10 bases. Trimming cost V 8 bases and J 2 bases; bases outside gene matches: 18. CDR1 MDHEN and CDR2 SYDVKM come from the germline V gene. This CDR3 is built from 19 residues. CDR3 DNA: TGTGCCAGCCCATCCCACAGGGGGAAAGCGGGAGGGCCCTACAATGAGCAGTTCTTC. Amino acid sequence: CASPSHRGKAGGPYNEQFF.

The chain is built from TRBV2 and TRBJ1-1, with a tentative D call TRBD1 (5 bases). Trimming removed 6 bases from V and 4 bases from J, with 15 bases in between. This CDR3 region has 14 residues. CDR1 and CDR2 (germline): SNHLY, FYNNEI. CDR3 sequence reads: CASRGGLGGTEAFF. The CDR3 DNA is TGTGCCAGCAGGGGAGGTTTGGGGGGCACTGAAGCTTTCTTT.

This clone was counted between two and nine times. This chain connects TRBV6-5 to TRBJ1-1; D remains ambiguous. The CDR3 length is 13 residues. V shed 6 bases and J shed 1 base, with 9 bases lying between them. CDR1 is MNHEY, CDR2 SVGAGI, per germline. DNA of the CDR3: TGTGCCAGCAGCGAGAGACAGAACACTGAAGCTTTCTTT. It specifies CASSERQNTEAFF.

This sequence joins TRBV18 and TRBJ1-6; maybe TRBD1 (6 bases). Germline CDR1 is KGHSH and CDR2 is LQKENI. V lost 3 bases and J 10 bases, leaving 10 bases between the germline ends. This CDR3 has 13 residues. The CDR3 region is CASSPMGASPLHF. Written as DNA, the CDR3 is TGTGCCAGCTCACCTATGGGGGCCTCACCCCTCCACTTT.

This sequence joins TRBV7-9 and TRBJ1-2; maybe TRBD1 (5 bases). Germline loops: CDR1 SEHNR, CDR2 FQNEAQ (reference sequence). This CDR3 comprises 14 residues. The V gene lost 7 bases and the J gene lost 2 bases, with 14 bases spanning the gap. CDR3 loop: CASTLLAGNYGYTF. DNA of the CDR3: TGTGCCAGCACCCTACTGGCAGGGAACTATGGCTACACCTTC. Filled out from reference TRBV7-9 and TRBJ1-2, the complete variable domain reads DTGVSQNPRHKITKRGQNVTFRCDPISEHNRLYWYRQTLGQGPEFLTYFQNEAQLEKSRLLSDRFSAERPKGSFSTLEIQRTEQGDSAMYLCASTLLAGNYGYTFGSGTRLTVV.

Ten or more counts support this clone. In DNA form, the CDR3 reads TGTGCCAGCAGTGACTCTAGCGGGGGGGCCACAGATACGCAGTATTTT. It specifies CASSDSSGGATDTQYF. The chain combines TRBV6-4 with TRBJ2-3; 11 positions agree with TRBD2. The ends lost 0 bases at V and 2 bases at J; junction bases unmatched: 1. Looked up from germline, CDR1 is MRHNA and CDR2 is SNTAGT. This CDR3 has 16 residues.

The chain combines TRBV10-3 with TRBJ1-1; the match to TRBD1 covers 7 bases. This CDR3 comprises 13 residues. Germline-derived CDR1 and CDR2 are ENHRY and SYGVKD. After removal of 7 bases from V and 7 bases from J, the junction contained 9 bases not matched to a gene. The CDR3 region is CAITPTGMNEAFF. CDR3 nucleotides: TGTGCCATCACACCGACAGGGATGAATGAAGCTTTCTTT.

CDR3 region: CASSSNTGVSNQPQHF. The DNA of the CDR3 is TGTGCCAGCAGTTCCAACACAGGGGTTTCAAATCAGCCCCAGCATTTT. J is TRBJ1-5 and V is TRBV6-2 or TRBV6-3; 7 bases align to TRBD1. This CDR3 comprises 16 residues. CDR1 and CDR2 from the germline V gene are MNHEY and SVGEGT. With V trimmed by 4 bases and J by 4 bases, 10 bases remained unmatched.

This clone was found once. V and J are TRBV14 and TRBJ2-5, with D uncertain. Germline V gives CDR1 SGHDN, CDR2 FVKESK. The CDR3 has 13 amino acids. Trimming cost V 1 base and J 3 bases, with 6 bases left between them. In DNA, the CDR3 is TGTGCCAGCAGCCAAGCCGGTGAAGAGACCCAGTACTTC. Its protein is CASSQAGEETQYF.

With respect to this clone: The same CDR3 arises from other DNA sequences in this sample as well. This chain uses TRBV7-8 with TRBJ2-6; no definite D call. This CDR3 has 16 amino acids. The ends were cut back, 5 bases at V and 0 bases at J, with 11 bases in the middle. CDR1 is SGHVS, CDR2 FQNEAQ, per germline. The CDR3 bases are TGTGCCAGCAGCCCTATAATGTCCTCTGGGGCCAACGTCCTGACTTTC. This sequence encodes CASSPIMSSGANVLTF.

This rearrangement joins TRBV5-1 to TRBJ1-1; D remains ambiguous. V shed 2 bases and J shed 1 base, with 18 bases lying between them. The CDR3 covers 17 residues. Germline V CDR1 and CDR2: SGHRS, YFSETQ. Here the CDR3 DNA reads TGCGCCAGCAGCTTAGGTGCTTTGAGGCAAACGAACACTGAAGCTTTCTTT. Translation: CASSLGALRQTNTEAFF.

The rearrangement joins TRBV2 to TRBJ2-2, with D possibly TRBD2 on 7 matching bases. V was cut by 6 bases and J by 3 bases, with 14 bases left in between. The CDR3 length is 15 residues. Germline V gene sequence: CDR1 SNHLY, CDR2 FYNNEI. The DNA for the CDR3 is TGTGCCAGCAGGCAAGGGGGAGGGGACACCGGGGAGCTGTTTTTT. This gives the protein CASRQGGGDTGELFF.

The chain links TRBV4-3 to TRBJ2-1; the match to TRBD2 covers 9 bases. V dropped 0 bases and J dropped 4; count of bases not matched to a gene: 4. The CDR3 runs to 16 residues. From germline, CDR1 is LGHNA and CDR2 YSLEER. CDR3: CASSQDRLAVYNEQFF. The CDR3 DNA sequence: TGCGCCAGCAGCCAAGACCGACTAGCGGTATACAATGAGCAGTTCTTC.

This rearrangement joins TRBV9 to TRBJ2-3; D not certain. This CDR3 is built from 12 residues. Looked up from germline, CDR1 is SGDLS and CDR2 is YYNGEE. V was clipped by 3 bases and J by 8 bases, with 10 bases between them. The CDR3 loop reads CASSGSFGTQYF. In DNA form, the CDR3 reads TGTGCCAGCAGCGGGAGTTTCGGTACGCAGTATTTT. Using reference TRBV9 and TRBJ2-3 for the parts outside the CDR3, the full variable domain is DSGVTQTPKHLITATGQRVTLRCSPRSGDLSVYWYQQSLDQGLQFLIQYYNGEERAKGNILERFSAQQFPDLHSELNLSSLELGDSALYFCASSGSFGTQYFGPGTRLTVL.

Ten or more counts support this clone. The chain couples TRBV15 to TRBJ2-7, with D perhaps matching TRBD1 (6 bases). The V gene lost 1 base and the J gene lost 1 base, with 14 bases spanning the gap. The CDR3 runs 16 residues. Germline CDR1 is LNHNV and CDR2 is YYDKDF (reference sequence). CDR3 sequence (DNA): TGTGCCACCAGCAGAGCCTGGGGCAGGGGATCCTACGAGCAGTACTTC. Translating it yields CATSRAWGRGSYEQYF.

The rearrangement joins TRBV9 to TRBJ1-2, with TRBD1 matching over 8 bases. The V gene's germline CDR1 is SGDLS and CDR2 YYNGEE. CDR3 size: 15 residues. V lost 0 bases and J lost 4; bases outside the gene matches: 5. DNA for the CDR3: TGTGCCAGCAGCGTAGCTGGGCAGGGGGCCTATGGCTACACCTTC. As protein: CASSVAGQGAYGYTF.

This rearrangement joins TRBV21-1 to TRBJ2-1; TRBD2, the table's D call, lacks a check against the DNA. TRBV21-1 represents a pseudogene. This CDR3 is 19 amino acids long. CDR3 protein: CASREFGTGRSGLAGFRFF. The DNA for the CDR3 is TGTGCCAGCAGAGAATTCGGGACAGGTAGATCGGGACTAGCGGGTTTTCGGTTCTTC.

V and J are TRBV18 and TRBJ1-1; TRBD1 matches at 7 bases. The V gene end was trimmed by 0 bases and the J gene end by 6 bases; junction bases not matched to a gene: 4. The CDR3 length is 14 residues. CDR1 and CDR2 from the germline V gene are KGHSH and LQKENI. Here the CDR3 reads CASSPPNRGPEAFF. CDR3 bases: TGTGCCAGCTCACCACCCAATAGGGGGCCTGAAGCTTTCTTT.

The rearrangement uses TRBV4-3 and TRBJ1-2, with TRBD1 matching over 9 bases. This CDR3 contains 14 residues. The junction had 8 bases not matched to a gene; V was cut back by 5 bases and J by 7 bases. Germline V gene lookup returns CDR1 LGHNA and CDR2 YSLEER. The CDR3 is CASSKGDRVSGYTF. DNA of the CDR3: TGCGCCAGCAGCAAGGGGGACAGGGTGAGTGGCTACACCTTC.

The V gene is TRBV19, the J gene TRBJ1-2; unclear D gene. Germline-derived CDR1 and CDR2 are LNHDA and SQIVND (reference sequence). The CDR3 runs to 14 residues. Trimming shortened V by 10 bases and J by 1 base, and 16 bases separated the two germline ends. CDR3 sequence (DNA): TGTGCCACACTGCCCGGGTCCTATAACTATGGCTACACCTTC. Translation gives CATLPGSYNYGYTF.

The genes are TRBV5-1 and TRBJ1-2; unclear D gene. The germline V gene encodes CDR1 SGHRS and CDR2 YFSETQ. Trimming pared 3 bases from V and 7 bases from J, leaving 19 bases between. The CDR3 has 15 residues. CDR3 sequence: CASSSVRESGAGYTF. CDR3 in DNA: TGCGCCAGCAGCTCAGTTAGAGAATCGGGAGCTGGCTACACCTTC.

CDR3 in amino acids: CASSYGLLYGYTF. CDR3 nucleotides: TGTGCCAGCAGTTACGGCCTCCTCTATGGCTACACCTTC. The chain employs TRBV6-5 and TRBJ1-2, with D unclear. Germline V CDR1 and CDR2: MNHEY, SVGAGI. The V gene lost 2 bases and the J gene lost 4 bases, with 8 bases spanning the gap. CDR3 length: 13 amino acids.

This clone appeared a few times. The gene calls are TRBV19 and TRBJ1-1; D gene unclear. Germline V gene lookup returns CDR1 LNHDA and CDR2 SQIVND (reference sequence). This CDR3 contains 13 residues. Between the trimmed V and J ends, which lost 4 bases and 5 bases, there was a span of 11 bases. The CDR3 spells CASSKTPPTEAFF. For the CDR3, the DNA is TGTGCCAGTAGTAAAACACCCCCAACTGAAGCTTTCTTT.

This clone was found a few times. The chain has TRBV5-5 and TRBJ1-5, with 7 positions matching TRBD1. Per the germline V gene, CDR1 is SGHKS and CDR2 is YYEKEE (reference sequence). The CDR3 is 15 amino acids. Losses at the gene ends were 2 bases for V and 3 bases for J; bases not matched to a gene: 5. CDR3 in amino acids: CASSFAGTVNQPQHF. CDR3 nucleotides: TGTGCCAGCAGCTTTGCCGGGACAGTCAATCAGCCCCAGCATTTT.

The CDR3 DNA is TGTGCCAGTAGTAGCAGAGCGGGAGGGTATAGCACAGATACGCAGTATTTT. Protein sequence: CASSSRAGGYSTDTQYF. The chain carries TRBV19 and TRBJ2-3, with 10 bases lining up with TRBD2. The CDR3 totals 17 residues. Germline V CDR1 and CDR2: LNHDA, SQIVND (reference sequence). Trimming took 4 bases from V and 0 from J; bases not matched to a gene: 7.

The V gene is TRBV5-4, the J gene TRBJ1-4; D possibly corresponds to TRBD1 (6 bases). The CDR3 is 14 amino acids. V lost 6 bases to trimming and J lost 4 bases, with 13 bases between them. The germline V gene encodes CDR1 SGHNT and CDR2 YYREEE (reference sequence). The CDR3 bases are TGTGCCAGCACCAAGGACAGAGATAATGAAAAACTGTTTTTT. This gives the protein CASTKDRDNEKLFF.